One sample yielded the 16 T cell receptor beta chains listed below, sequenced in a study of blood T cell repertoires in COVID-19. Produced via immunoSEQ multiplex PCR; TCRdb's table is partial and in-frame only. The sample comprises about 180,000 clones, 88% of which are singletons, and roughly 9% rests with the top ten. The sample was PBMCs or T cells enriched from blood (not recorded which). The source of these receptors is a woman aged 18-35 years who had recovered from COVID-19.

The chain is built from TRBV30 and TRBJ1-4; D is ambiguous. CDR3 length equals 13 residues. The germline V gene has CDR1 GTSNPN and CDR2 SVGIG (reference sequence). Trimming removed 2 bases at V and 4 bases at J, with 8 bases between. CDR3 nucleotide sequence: TGTGCCTGGAGTCTGGCCGTTAATGAAAAACTGTTTTTT. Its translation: CAWSLAVNEKLFF.

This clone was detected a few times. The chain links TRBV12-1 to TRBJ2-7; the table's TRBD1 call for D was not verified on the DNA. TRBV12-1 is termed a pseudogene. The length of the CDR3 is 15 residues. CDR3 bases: TGTGCCAGCAGCTTAGCAAGACAGGGAGCCTACGAGCAGTACTTC. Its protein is CASSLARQGAYEQYF.

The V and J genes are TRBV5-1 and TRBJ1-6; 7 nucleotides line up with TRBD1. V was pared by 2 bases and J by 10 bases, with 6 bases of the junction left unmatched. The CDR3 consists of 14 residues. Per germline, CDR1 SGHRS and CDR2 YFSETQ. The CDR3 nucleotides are TGCGCCAGCAGCTTCGGTCAGGGGGACTCACCCCTCCACTTT. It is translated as CASSFGQGDSPLHF.

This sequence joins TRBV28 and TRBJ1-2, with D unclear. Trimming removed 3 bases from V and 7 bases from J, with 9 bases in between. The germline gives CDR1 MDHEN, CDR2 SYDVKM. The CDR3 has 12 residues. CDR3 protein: CASSFQQAGYTF. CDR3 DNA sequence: TGTGCCAGCAGTTTTCAGCAGGCTGGCTACACCTTC.

The CDR3: CASSLSPGQQTYNEQFF. Here the CDR3 DNA reads TGCGCCAGCAGCCTTTCACCGGGACAGCAAACCTACAATGAGCAGTTCTTC. The V gene is TRBV4-3, the J gene TRBJ2-1; 7 positions match TRBD1. V was clipped by 4 bases and J by 2 bases; unmatched bases: 11. CDR1 and CDR2 (germline): LGHNA, YSLEER. The CDR3 covers 17 residues.

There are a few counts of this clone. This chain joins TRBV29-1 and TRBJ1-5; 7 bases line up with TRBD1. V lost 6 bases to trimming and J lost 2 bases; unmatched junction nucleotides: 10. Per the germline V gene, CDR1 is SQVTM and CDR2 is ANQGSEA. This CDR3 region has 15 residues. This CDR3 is CSVMTGLGGNQPQHF. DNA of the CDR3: TGCAGCGTGATGACAGGGTTGGGAGGCAATCAGCCCCAGCATTTT.

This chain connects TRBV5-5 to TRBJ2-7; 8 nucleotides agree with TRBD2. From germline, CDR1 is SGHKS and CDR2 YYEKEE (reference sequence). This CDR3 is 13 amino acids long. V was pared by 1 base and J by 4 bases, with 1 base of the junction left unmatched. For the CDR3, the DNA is TGTGCCAGCAGCTTGTTAGCGGGATACGAGCAGTACTTC. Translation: CASSLLAGYEQYF.

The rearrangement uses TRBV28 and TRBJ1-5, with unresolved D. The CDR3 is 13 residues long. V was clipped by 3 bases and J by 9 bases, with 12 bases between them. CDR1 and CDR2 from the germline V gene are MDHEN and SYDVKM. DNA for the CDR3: TGTGCCAGCAGTTTGCCCGCCGGTTGGCCCCAGCATTTT. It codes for CASSLPAGWPQHF.

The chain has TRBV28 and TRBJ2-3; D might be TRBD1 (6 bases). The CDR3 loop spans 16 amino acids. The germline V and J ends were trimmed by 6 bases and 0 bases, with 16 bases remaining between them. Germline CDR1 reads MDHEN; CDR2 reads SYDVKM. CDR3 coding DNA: TGTGCCAGCAGCCTCACAACAGGGATCAGCACAGATACGCAGTATTTT. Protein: CASSLTTGISTDTQYF.

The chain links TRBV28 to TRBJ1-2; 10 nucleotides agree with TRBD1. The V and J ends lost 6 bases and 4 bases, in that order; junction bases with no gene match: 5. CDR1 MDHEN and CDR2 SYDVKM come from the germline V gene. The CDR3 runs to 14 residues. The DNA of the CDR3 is TGTGCCAGCAGATATAGGACAGGGGGCTATGGCTACACCTTC. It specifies CASRYRTGGYGYTF.

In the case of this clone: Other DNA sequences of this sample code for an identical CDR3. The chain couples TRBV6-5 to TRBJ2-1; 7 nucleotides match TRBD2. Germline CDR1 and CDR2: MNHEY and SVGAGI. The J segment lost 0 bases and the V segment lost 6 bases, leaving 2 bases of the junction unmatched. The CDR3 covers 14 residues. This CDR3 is CASRLAGSYNEQFF. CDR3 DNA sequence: TGTGCCAGCAGGTTAGCGGGCTCCTACAATGAGCAGTTCTTC.

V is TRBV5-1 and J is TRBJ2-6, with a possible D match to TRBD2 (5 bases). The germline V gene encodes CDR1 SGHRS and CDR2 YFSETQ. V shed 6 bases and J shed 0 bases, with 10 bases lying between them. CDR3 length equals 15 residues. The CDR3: CASTRELSGANVLTF. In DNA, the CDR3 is TGCGCCAGCACTCGGGAACTCTCTGGGGCCAACGTCCTGACTTTC.

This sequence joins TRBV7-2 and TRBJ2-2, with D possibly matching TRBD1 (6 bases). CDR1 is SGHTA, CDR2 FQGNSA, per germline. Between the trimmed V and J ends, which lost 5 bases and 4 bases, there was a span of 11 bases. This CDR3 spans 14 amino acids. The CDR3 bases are TGTGCCAGCAGCCACGGACAGATCACCGGGGAGCTGTTTTTT. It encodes CASSHGQITGELFF.

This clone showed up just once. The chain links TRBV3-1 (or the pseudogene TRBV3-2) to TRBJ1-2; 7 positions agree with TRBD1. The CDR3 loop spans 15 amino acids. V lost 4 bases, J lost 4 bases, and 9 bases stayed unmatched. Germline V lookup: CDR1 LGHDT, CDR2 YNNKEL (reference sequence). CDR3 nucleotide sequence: TGTGCCAGCAGCCCAATCCGGGGACAGAGCTATGGCTACACCTTC. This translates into CASSPIRGQSYGYTF.

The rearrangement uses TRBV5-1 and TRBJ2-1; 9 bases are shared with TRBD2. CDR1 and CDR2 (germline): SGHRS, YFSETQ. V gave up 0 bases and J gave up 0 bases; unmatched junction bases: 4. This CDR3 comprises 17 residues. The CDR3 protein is CASSLVGSGSSYNEQFF. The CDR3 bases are TGCGCCAGCAGCTTGGTAGGTAGCGGGAGCTCCTACAATGAGCAGTTCTTC.

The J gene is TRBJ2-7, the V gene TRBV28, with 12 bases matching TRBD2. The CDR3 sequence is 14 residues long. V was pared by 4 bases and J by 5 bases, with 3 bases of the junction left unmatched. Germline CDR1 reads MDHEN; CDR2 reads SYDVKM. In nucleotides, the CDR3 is TGTGCCAGCAGTTCCAGGACTAGCGGGAACGAGCAGTACTTC. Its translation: CASSSRTSGNEQYF.